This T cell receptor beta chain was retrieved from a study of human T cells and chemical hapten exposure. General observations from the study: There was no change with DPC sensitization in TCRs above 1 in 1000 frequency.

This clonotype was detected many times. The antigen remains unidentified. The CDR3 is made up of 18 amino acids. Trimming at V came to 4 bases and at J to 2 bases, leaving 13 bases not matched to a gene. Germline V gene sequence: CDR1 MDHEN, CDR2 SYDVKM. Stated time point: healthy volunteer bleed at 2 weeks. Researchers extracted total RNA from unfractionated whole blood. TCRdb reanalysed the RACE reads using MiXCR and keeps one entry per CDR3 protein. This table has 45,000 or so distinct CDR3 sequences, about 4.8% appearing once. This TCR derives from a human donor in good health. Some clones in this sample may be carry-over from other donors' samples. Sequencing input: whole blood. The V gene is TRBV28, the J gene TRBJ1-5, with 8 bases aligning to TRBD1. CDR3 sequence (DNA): TGTGCCAGCAGTTCCCCTATTCAGGGGGCGGGTGGCAATCAGCCCCAGCATTTT. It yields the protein CASSSPIQGAGGNQPQHF.